This is a list of T cell receptor beta chains from one sample in a study of beta chain features in type 1 diabetes. TCRdb's copy holds only in-frame clones and misses some; the assay was immunoSEQ multiplex PCR. The profile shows some 640,000 clones, about 14% of them singletons. Source material: naive CD4+ T cells from blood. These receptor sequences come from a man aged 18 to 29 with type 1 diabetes. CDR3s include the opening cysteine and the closing phenylalanine or tryptophan. The order of the fields is clone size, J gene, V gene, CDR3 protein. The size field is filled for only some rows; it gives once, few, many or a size class.

- | TRBJ2-7 | TRBV19 | CASTSGLAGGHEQYF
few | TRBJ2-6 | TRBV7-3 | CASSAHGQGTLSGANVLTF
- | TRBJ2-1 | TRBV4-3 | CASSQLAGDEQFF
- | TRBJ2-5 | TRBV4-3 | CASSQVYQGETQYF
few | TRBJ2-1 | TRBV5-4 | CASSSGQASVGEFF
- | TRBJ1-2 | TRBV5-4 | CASSFGTGGSGYTF
few | TRBJ2-7 | TRBV30 | CAWSGGYEQYF
few | TRBJ2-3 | TRBV11-2 | CASSSWAHTQYF
few | TRBJ2-7 | TRBV7-2 | CASSPVRGFEQYF
few | TRBJ2-7 | TRBV7-2 | CASSPQEWKQYF
- | TRBJ2-2 | TRBV30 | CAWKVMGATGELFF
- | TRBJ2-2 | TRBV4-2 | CASSPRDVANTGELFF
many | TRBJ2-3 | TRBV23-1 | CASSCSGNKGTDTQYF
- | TRBJ2-1 | TRBV11-2 | CASSSLAGAREQFF
- | - | TRBV29-1 | CSVEGSSYEQYF
few | TRBJ2-5 | TRBV5-6 | CASSLRGRETQYF
few | TRBJ2-3 | TRBV6-5 | CASSRTAPDTQYF
- | TRBJ2-7 | TRBV4-3 | CASSQGHERFREQYF
few | TRBJ1-2 | TRBV30 | CAWSVAGAVGYTF
few | TRBJ2-5 | TRBV6-6 | CASSRLQGTETQYF
few | TRBJ2-4 | TRBV28 | CASSDPGLAVNIQYF
- | TRBJ2-1 | TRBV11-2 | CASSLVPSGSYEQFF
few | TRBJ1-1 | TRBV29-1 | CGGALTEAFF
few | TRBJ1-5 | TRBV4-1 | CASSQEGTPYSNQPQHF
- | TRBJ1-5 | TRBV27 | CASSSTVVPSQPQHF
- | TRBJ2-3 | TRBV29-1 | CSAIPLSDRTDTQYF
- | TRBJ2-1 | TRBV7-2 | CASRVSPLGQFF
- | TRBJ1-3 | TRBV30 | CAWSVGPSGNTIYF
few | TRBJ2-3 | TRBV2 | CASSEGAGAGTDTQYF
few | TRBJ1-4 | TRBV4-2 | CASSLVAVGASNEKLFF
few | TRBJ2-7 | TRBV25-1 | CASRLAMWDEQYF
- | TRBJ2-1 | TRBV7-9 | CASSFSSYYYNEQFF
few | TRBJ2-1 | TRBV6-6 | CASSYSNLDNEQFF
few | TRBJ2-3 | TRBV2 | CASSLRVAGEGDTQYF
few | TRBJ1-2 | TRBV5-4 | CASSSGTGASIGYTF
few | TRBJ2-1 | TRBV5-1 | CASSLGGTLPNEQFF
few | TRBJ1-1 | TRBV7-9 | CASSLESNTEAFF
few | TRBJ1-1 | TRBV28 | CASFPLPPGGNTEAFF
few | TRBJ2-4 | TRBV28 | CASTPRLGLAKNIQYF
few | TRBJ1-2 | TRBV7-2 | CASSLLDGYTF
few | TRBJ2-5 | TRBV28 | CASSSASGGEETQYF
- | TRBJ2-3 | TRBV19 | CASSILRGDTQYF